This T cell receptor (beta chain) was sequenced for a study of neurological immune-mediated disorders. Study-wide results and limits: It was HTLV-1-associated myelopathy that showed the most TCR clonal expansion, while multiple sclerosis showed the least, falling below healthy controls.

This clonotype was counted many times. The antigen is undetermined. TCRdb re-analysed the 5' RACE reads in MiXCR, keeping a single row per CDR3 protein. The data contain roughly 80,000 distinct CDR3 sequences, under 20% of them seen just once; the ten biggest clones take up 15%. The CDR3 is made up of 16 amino acids. Germline CDR1 and CDR2: SEHNR and FQNEAQ (reference sequence). V shed 6 bases, J shed 5 bases, and the junction held 11 bases outside the gene matches. The sample was PBMCs. The clonotype originates from a woman aged 40 to 50 in good health. The rearrangement joins TRBV7-9 to TRBJ2-2, with 8 nucleotides matching TRBD2. CDR3 sequence: CASRRNRGGDTGELFF. The CDR3 nucleotides are TGTGCCAGCAGACGGAACCGGGGGGGGGATACCGGGGAGCTGTTTTTT.